This T cell receptor (beta chain) was retrieved from a study of shared clonotypes between healthy human individuals. Here immunoSEQ multiplex PCR was the method, and the copy in TCRdb shows in-frame clones only, minus some. This sample has approximately 1,500,000 clones; roughly 95% occur once, and the top ten carry roughly 1.2%. Comment on this clone: This sample also contains other DNA sequences that code for the same CDR3.

The sequence was collected from a man in his thirties or forties in good health. Sequencing was carried out using naive CD4+ T cells sorted from blood. Sample subset: CD45RA+ positively selected.

The CDR3 nucleotides are TGTGCCAGCAGCTTCGGGACATACGAGCAGTACTTC. Translation: CASSFGTYEQYF. V is TRBV7-9 and J is TRBJ2-7; D perhaps matches TRBD1 (6 bases). Per the germline V gene, CDR1 is SEHNR and CDR2 is FQNEAQ (reference sequence). Between the trimmed V and J ends, which lost 3 bases and 4 bases, there was a span of 7 bases. This CDR3 has 12 amino acids.